This T cell receptor beta chain is from a study of memory CD4+ T cells and cytomegalovirus serostatus. Study observations and caveats: Repertoires predicted CMV serostatus with median bootstrapped AUC of about 0.96. Each of 67 CMV-associated TCRbeta sequences occurred in one to five individuals. The CMV-associated TCR signature appears largely within the CD4+ memory repertoire.

This CDR3 contains 15 residues. CDR1 and CDR2 from the germline V gene are SNHLY and FYNNEI. The V segment lost 4 bases and the J segment 14 bases; nucleotides outside the gene matches: 17. Single viable CD3+CD4+CD8-CD45RO+ cells were sorted as the memory CD4+ T cells. The table came from immunoSEQ multiplex PCR; TCRdb's copy has only in-frame clones and leaves some out. The sample shows 45,000 to 60,000 clones, about 78% of them seen only once. About this clone itself: Its antigen is unidentified.

Sequenced material: memory CD4+ T cells from blood. This sequence was found in an adult in good health and CMV-seronegative. The V gene is TRBV2, the J gene TRBJ1-2, with 9 bases aligning to TRBD1. CDR3 residues: CASSGWGDRDRSGTF. The CDR3 DNA reads as TGTGCCAGCAGTGGTTGGGGGGACAGGGATCGATCGGGGACCTTC.